One and the same sample provided the 32 T cell receptor beta chains below, sequenced in a study of T cell responses to AZD1222 COVID-19 vaccine. Only in-frame clones appear in the TCRdb table, and some are missing; sequencing was by immunoSEQ multiplex PCR. The table has approximately 140,000 clones, about nine tenths seen once. The source material was peripheral blood, sampled 28 days after the second AZD1222 dose. The receptors derive from an adult who received the AZD1222 COVID-19 vaccine.

The chain recombines TRBV28 with TRBJ1-1; D is perhaps TRBD1 (5 bases). Germline CDR1 is MDHEN and CDR2 is SYDVKM. CDR3 length: 13 amino acids. Trimming pared 2 bases from V and 5 bases from J, leaving 9 bases between. The CDR3 region is CASSLGTRTEAFF. The CDR3, as DNA: TGTGCCAGCAGTTTAGGGACGAGGACTGAAGCTTTCTTT.

This sequence joins TRBV11-3 and TRBJ2-1, with TRBD2 as a possible D gene (6 bases). Germline CDR1 is SGHNT and CDR2 is YENEEA. Trimming left V 5 bases short and J 6 bases short, with 11 bases between. This CDR3 region has 13 residues. The CDR3 sequence: CASSPREVNEQFF. CDR3 nucleotide sequence: TGTGCCAGCAGCCCCAGGGAGGTCAATGAGCAGTTCTTC.

The chain has TRBV7-9 and TRBJ1-3, with D possibly being TRBD1 (5 bases). Germline CDR1 is SEHNR and CDR2 is FQNEAQ (reference sequence). The germline V and J ends were trimmed by 2 bases and 0 bases, with 8 bases remaining between them. The CDR3 is 15 amino acids. The CDR3 DNA reads TGTGCCAGCAGCTTATTACAGGCCTCTGGAAACACCATATATTTT. It is translated as CASSLLQASGNTIYF.

V gene TRBV12-3 or TRBV12-4 combines with J gene TRBJ1-2, with unresolved D. CDR3 length: 13 amino acids. Deletions cut 2 bases from V and 8 bases from J, with 12 bases between. The CDR3 loop reads CASSLRAKRGYTF. In nucleotides, the CDR3 is TGTGCCAGCAGTTTACGGGCAAAAAGGGGCTACACCTTC.

This clone was seen a few times. The chain is built from TRBV20-1 and TRBJ1-2; D remains ambiguous. CDR1 is DFQATT and CDR2 is SNEGSKA in the germline V gene (reference sequence). Trimming left V 3 bases short and J 8 bases short, with 13 bases between. The CDR3 is 12 amino acids. Written as DNA, the CDR3 is TGCAGTGCTAGTTCAAGATCGGGAGGCTACACCTTC. Translated, it gives CSASSRSGGYTF.

The J gene is TRBJ1-1, the V gene TRBV29-1; 7 nucleotides align to TRBD1. Looked up from germline, CDR1 is SQVTM and CDR2 is ANQGSEA. V lost 3 bases to trimming and J lost 3 bases; unmatched junction nucleotides: 10. The CDR3 is 15 amino acids. CDR3 in amino acids: CSVDGARGVDTEAFF. In nucleotides, the CDR3 is TGCAGCGTTGATGGGGCCAGGGGGGTGGACACTGAAGCTTTCTTT. The complete variable domain, with remaining parts taken from reference TRBV29-1 and TRBJ1-1, reads SAVISQKPSRDICQRGTSLTIQCQVDSQVTMMFWYRQQPGQSLTLIATANQGSEATYESGFVIDKFPISRPNLTFSTLTVSNMSPEDSSIYLCSVDGARGVDTEAFFGQGTRLTVV.

V and J are TRBV5-1 and TRBJ2-7; TRBD1 might be the D (6 bases). This CDR3 spans 12 amino acids. Deletions cut 2 bases from V and 6 bases from J, with 9 bases between. Germline V lookup: CDR1 SGHRS, CDR2 YFSETQ. CDR3 residues: CASSFTGSEQYF. CDR3 coding DNA: TGCGCCAGCAGCTTTACAGGGAGCGAGCAGTACTTC.

This sequence joins TRBV5-4 and TRBJ2-7; TRBD1 agrees at 10 bases. With V trimmed by 4 bases and J by 5 bases, 9 bases remained unmatched. Germline V gives CDR1 SGHNT, CDR2 YYREEE (reference sequence). The CDR3 runs 15 residues. The CDR3 loop reads CASSASGTGVDEQYF. The CDR3 coding sequence is TGTGCCAGCAGCGCATCCGGGACAGGGGTCGACGAGCAGTACTTC.

V is TRBV28 and J is TRBJ2-4; 7 bases line up with TRBD1. The CDR3 is made up of 18 amino acids. V gave up 4 bases and J gave up 3 bases; unmatched junction bases: 15. Looked up from germline, CDR1 is MDHEN and CDR2 is SYDVKM. CDR3 region: CASSSNRGRLLDKNIQYF. The CDR3 coding sequence is TGTGCCAGCAGTTCAAACAGGGGCCGGCTCTTAGACAAAAACATTCAGTACTTC.

The CDR3 spells CASSGLGEEGSPLHF. The CDR3 coding sequence is TGTGCCAGCAGCGGCCTCGGGGAGGAGGGGTCACCCCTCCACTTT. This rearrangement joins TRBV9 to TRBJ1-6, with D perhaps TRBD1 (5 bases). Germline values: CDR1 SGDLS, CDR2 YYNGEE. The CDR3 contains 15 residues. V shed 3 bases and J shed 10 bases, with 17 bases lying between them. Combining the CDR3 with reference TRBV9 and TRBJ1-6 gives the whole variable domain DSGVTQTPKHLITATGQRVTLRCSPRSGDLSVYWYQQSLDQGLQFLIQYYNGEERAKGNILERFSAQQFPDLHSELNLSSLELGDSALYFCASSGLGEEGSPLHFGNGTRLTVT.

The rearrangement links TRBV29-1 to TRBJ2-3, with 10 bases matching TRBD1. Trimming at V came to 1 base and at J to 3 bases, leaving 4 bases not matched to a gene. The CDR3 totals 15 residues. CDR1 and CDR2 from the germline V gene are SQVTM and ANQGSEA. This chain's CDR3 is CSVEGGTGETDTQYF. The CDR3, as DNA: TGCAGCGTTGAAGGGGGGACAGGGGAGACAGATACGCAGTATTTT.

This rearrangement joins TRBV6-5 to TRBJ1-1, with D hard to call. This CDR3 has 14 amino acids. CDR1 is MNHEY, CDR2 SVGAGI, per germline. Trimming pared 2 bases from V and 1 base from J, leaving 8 bases between. The CDR3 region is CASSYGRRNTEAFF. CDR3 bases: TGTGCCAGCAGTTACGGGAGAAGGAACACTGAAGCTTTCTTT.

This clone was seen just once. J is TRBJ1-1 and V is TRBV7-9; maybe TRBD1 (5 bases). Trimming left V 7 bases short and J 5 bases short, with 17 bases between. The CDR3 loop spans 14 amino acids. Germline CDR1 SEHNR, CDR2 FQNEAQ (reference sequence). The CDR3 loop reads CASTEDIGRTEAFF. The CDR3 DNA is TGTGCCAGCACCGAGGACATAGGGCGGACTGAAGCTTTCTTT.

J is TRBJ1-1 and V is TRBV18; TRBD1 might be the D (6 bases). CDR1 and CDR2 (germline): KGHSH, LQKENI. This CDR3 has 13 amino acids. The germline V and J ends were trimmed by 4 bases and 3 bases, with 9 bases remaining between them. The DNA of the CDR3 is TGTGCCAGCTCACGGGGGGCAGACACTGAAGCTTTCTTT. Protein sequence: CASSRGADTEAFF.

This sequence joins TRBV7-2 and TRBJ2-5, with D possibly called TRBD1 or TRBD2 (5 bases each). The germline V and J ends were trimmed by 1 base and 5 bases, with 8 bases remaining between them. The length of the CDR3 is 13 residues. The germline V gene has CDR1 SGHTA and CDR2 FQGNSA. The DNA for the CDR3 is TGTGCCAGCAGCTTAGAGAGGGGTGAGACCCAGTACTTC. Protein product: CASSLERGETQYF.

CDR3 protein: CAWAGTPYEQYF. The CDR3 DNA follows: TGTGCCTGGGCGGGGACGCCCTACGAGCAGTACTTC. The rearrangement uses TRBV30 and TRBJ2-7, with D perhaps matching TRBD2 (6 bases). CDR3 length equals 12 residues. Germline CDR1 reads GTSNPN; CDR2 reads SVGIG (reference sequence). V lost 5 bases to trimming and J lost 2 bases, with 10 bases between them. Filled out from reference TRBV30 and TRBJ2-7, the complete variable domain reads SQTIHQWPATLVQPVGSPLSLECTVEGTSNPNLYWYRQAAGRGLQLLFYSVGIGQISSEVPQNLSASRPQDRQFILSSKKLLLSDSGFYLCAWAGTPYEQYFGPGTRLTVT.

The chain couples TRBV12-5 to TRBJ1-2; D might be TRBD1 (5 bases). V lost 5 bases and J 13 bases, leaving 17 bases between the germline ends. The CDR3 length is 12 residues. Germline V gives CDR1 LGHNT, CDR2 FRNRAP. The CDR3 coding sequence is TGTGCTAGTGGTCCCGGTTGGGGGGAGGTCACCTTC. Translating gives CASGPGWGEVTF.

The chain employs TRBV7-2 and TRBJ1-1, with 7 bases fitting TRBD1. V lost 3 bases and J lost 5; bases outside the gene matches: 6. The germline V gene has CDR1 SGHTA and CDR2 FQGNSA. The CDR3 is 14 residues long. CDR3: CASSFGQGGTEAFF. CDR3 bases: TGTGCCAGCAGCTTCGGGCAGGGGGGGACTGAAGCTTTCTTT.

The chain uses TRBV28 and TRBJ1-1; unclear D gene. Trimming stripped 10 bases from V and 2 bases from J, with 11 bases between. CDR1 MDHEN and CDR2 SYDVKM come from the germline V gene. This CDR3 spans 12 amino acids. The CDR3 loop is CATRGYNTEAFF. CDR3 bases: TGTGCCACCCGAGGATACAACACTGAAGCTTTCTTT.

J is TRBJ2-7 and V is TRBV30; no reliable D call. Between the trimmed V and J ends, which lost 0 bases and 1 base, there was a span of 7 bases. There are 13 residues in the CDR3. CDR1 and CDR2 from the germline V gene are GTSNPN and SVGIG (reference sequence). The CDR3 nucleotides are TGTGCCTGGAGTGTCGGGCTTTCCTACGAGCAGTACTTC. Translation gives CAWSVGLSYEQYF.

J is TRBJ1-4 and V is TRBV28; no definite D call. Germline values: CDR1 MDHEN, CDR2 SYDVKM. The CDR3 is 12 residues long. Trimming shortened V by 3 bases and J by 8 bases, and 7 bases separated the two germline ends. CDR3 in DNA: TGTGCCAGCAGTTTTCGGGTGGAAAAACTGTTTTTT. Its translation is CASSFRVEKLFF.

The genes are TRBV2 and TRBJ2-7; D call uncertain. Per the germline V gene, CDR1 is SNHLY and CDR2 is FYNNEI. This CDR3 is built from 12 residues. Trimming removed 8 bases from V and 2 bases from J, with 10 bases in between. CDR3 residues: CASGYTPYEQYF. In DNA form, the CDR3 reads TGTGCCAGCGGGTACACCCCCTACGAGCAGTACTTC.

This sequence joins TRBV30 and TRBJ2-3, with 9 bases that match TRBD2. The CDR3 spans 17 residues. Germline trimming cut 2 bases from V and 2 bases from J; bases unmatched to any gene: 11. Germline V CDR1 and CDR2: GTSNPN, SVGIG (reference sequence). The CDR3 DNA reads as TGTGCCTGGAGTACCGCCAAGACTAGCGGATTCACAGATACGCAGTATTTT. Amino acid sequence: CAWSTAKTSGFTDTQYF.

The chain combines TRBV4-2 with TRBJ2-3, with 7 bases fitting TRBD2. V was pared by 1 base and J by 0 bases, with 7 bases of the junction left unmatched. There are 17 residues in the CDR3. The germline gives CDR1 LGHNA, CDR2 YNFKEQ. The DNA of the CDR3 is TGTGCCAGCAGCCAAGGTGTGGCGGGAGTGAGCACAGATACGCAGTATTTT. It translates to CASSQGVAGVSTDTQYF.

CDR3 nucleotide sequence: TGCGCCAGCAGCTTGACGGCAGGGAGCTCCTACGAGCAGTACTTC. It encodes CASSLTAGSSYEQYF. The V and J genes are TRBV5-1 and TRBJ2-7, with D perhaps given as TRBD1 or TRBD2 (5 bases each). Trimming pared 1 base from V and 0 bases from J, leaving 11 bases between. The germline V gene encodes CDR1 SGHRS and CDR2 YFSETQ. CDR3 length: 15 amino acids.

This chain connects TRBV14 to TRBJ1-4; D perhaps matches TRBD1 (6 bases). Germline lookup yields CDR1 SGHDN and CDR2 FVKESK. CDR3 length equals 14 residues. With 2 bases removed from V and 8 bases from J, the gap between germline ends came to 12 bases. DNA for the CDR3: TGTGCCAGCAGCCAACCGGGGGCAAGGGAAAAACTGTTTTTT. Its protein is CASSQPGAREKLFF.

The V call is TRBV7-8, the J call TRBJ2-7, with D maybe TRBD2 (6 bases). The V end was cut by 5 bases, the J end by 2 bases, with 13 bases between. CDR1 and CDR2 (germline): SGHVS, FQNEAQ. CDR3 length: 14 amino acids. CDR3 loop: CASSPREVAYEQYF. DNA of the CDR3: TGTGCCAGCAGCCCCAGGGAGGTGGCCTACGAGCAGTACTTC.

A word on this clone: This same CDR3 is encoded by further DNA sequences in the sample. CDR3 nucleotide sequence: TGCAGCGTTGGGGTGACAGGGGGTACTGAAGCTTTCTTT. This gives the protein CSVGVTGGTEAFF. The rearrangement joins TRBV29-1 to TRBJ1-1, with TRBD1 matching 9 bases. The CDR3 extends over 13 amino acids. V was clipped by 4 bases and J by 5 bases; unmatched bases: 5. CDR1 SQVTM and CDR2 ANQGSEA come from the germline V gene. The complete variable domain, with remaining parts taken from reference TRBV29-1 and TRBJ1-1, reads SAVISQKPSRDICQRGTSLTIQCQVDSQVTMMFWYRQQPGQSLTLIATANQGSEATYESGFVIDKFPISRPNLTFSTLTVSNMSPEDSSIYLCSVGVTGGTEAFFGQGTRLTVV.

This chain links TRBV7-6 with TRBJ1-3; no clear D gene. The CDR3 consists of 12 residues. Germline V CDR1 and CDR2: SGHVS, FNYEAQ. Between the trimmed V and J ends, which lost 3 bases and 9 bases, there was a span of 9 bases. The CDR3 sequence: CASSFSPGTIYF. CDR3 nucleotides: TGTGCCAGCAGCTTCAGCCCGGGCACCATATATTTT.

In DNA, the CDR3 is TGTGCCAGCAGCCCCCTGGAAATGGACAGCGACTACGAGCAGTACTTC. It translates to CASSPLEMDSDYEQYF. The gene calls are TRBV27 and TRBJ2-7; D possibly corresponds to TRBD1 (6 bases). From germline, CDR1 is MNHEY and CDR2 SMNVEV (reference sequence). The CDR3 runs 16 residues. Trimming took 6 bases from V and 3 from J, leaving 21 bases between them.

J is TRBJ2-7 and V is TRBV24-1; D gene uncertain. Trimming cost V 2 bases and J 4 bases, with 26 bases left between them. CDR1 is KGHDR and CDR2 is SFDVKD in the germline V gene. This CDR3 has 19 amino acids. The CDR3 loop is CATSDSMDQQETFWYEQYF. In DNA, the CDR3 is TGTGCCACCAGTGATTCGATGGACCAGCAAGAGACCTTTTGGTACGAGCAGTACTTC.

V is TRBV7-2 and J is TRBJ1-6, with D possibly matching TRBD1 (5 bases). V was shortened by 4 bases and J by 6 bases, with 13 bases between the two germline ends. The CDR3 sequence is 15 residues long. Looked up from germline, CDR1 is SGHTA and CDR2 is FQGNSA. For the CDR3, the DNA is TGTGCCAGCAGCTCCCAGACAGTGATTAATTCACCCCTCCACTTT. This sequence encodes CASSSQTVINSPLHF.